Following are 23 T cell receptor beta chains from one sample sequenced in a study of blood T cell repertoires in COVID-19. TCRdb's table, derived via immunoSEQ multiplex PCR, lists solely in-frame clones and lacks some. The table shows 250,000 or so clones, with about nine tenths occurring only once. Sequencing was carried out using peripheral blood. The receptor source for this set is a man in his forties with active or convalescent COVID-19.

With regard to this clone: Other DNA sequences in the sample encode the same CDR3. CDR3: CASSLGTGGSPLHF. DNA of the CDR3: TGTGCCAGCAGTTTAGGGACAGGGGGTTCACCCCTCCACTTT. The V call is TRBV27, the J call TRBJ1-6; TRBD1 matches at 11 bases. V dropped 2 bases and J dropped 9; count of bases not matched to a gene: 0. Germline V gene lookup returns CDR1 MNHEY and CDR2 SMNVEV (reference sequence). CDR3 length equals 14 residues.

The chain recombines TRBV3-1 (or the pseudogene TRBV3-2) with TRBJ2-3; 8 bases fit TRBD2. The CDR3 sequence is 16 residues long. V dropped 1 base and J dropped 3; count of bases not matched to a gene: 6. Germline CDR1 reads LGHDT; CDR2 reads YNNKEL (reference sequence). DNA of the CDR3: TGTGCCAGCAGCCAAGGCGGCGGACTAGCTACAGATACGCAGTATTTT. The encoded protein is CASSQGGGLATDTQYF.

The V and J genes are TRBV27 and TRBJ2-5; D is possibly TRBD1 (6 bases). Germline V CDR1 and CDR2: MNHEY, SMNVEV (reference sequence). This CDR3 region has 15 residues. V was cut by 2 bases and J by 5 bases, with 15 bases left in between. The CDR3 protein is CASSLLQGLAETQYF. The CDR3 DNA follows: TGTGCCAGCAGTTTACTCCAGGGGCTTGCGGAGACCCAGTACTTC.

V usage is TRBV24-1 and J usage is TRBJ2-1, with 8 nucleotides matching TRBD2. V lost 4 bases, J lost 8 bases, and 12 bases stayed unmatched. From germline, CDR1 is KGHDR and CDR2 SFDVKD. This CDR3 has 16 amino acids. This CDR3 is CATSDPRSGSIDEQFF. CDR3 nucleotide sequence: TGTGCCACCAGTGACCCCCGCAGCGGGAGTATCGATGAGCAGTTCTTC.

The chain has TRBV5-4 and TRBJ2-5, with a weak D call TRBD1 (6 bases). The germline V gene encodes CDR1 SGHNT and CDR2 YYREEE (reference sequence). The CDR3 length is 15 residues. Trimming removed 4 bases from V and 2 bases from J, with 15 bases in between. The CDR3 region is CASSHEGGLQETQYF. CDR3 nucleotide sequence: TGTGCCAGCAGCCACGAAGGGGGTCTACAAGAGACCCAGTACTTC.

The chain joins TRBV11-2 to TRBJ2-3, with 10 nucleotides matching TRBD1. The CDR3 consists of 14 residues. The J segment lost 10 bases and the V segment lost 5 bases, leaving 9 bases of the junction unmatched. Germline V gene sequence: CDR1 SGHAT, CDR2 FQNNGV. CDR3 sequence (DNA): TGTGCCAGCAGCGTAGGGGACAGGGGCTTGGCGCAGTATTTT. It translates to CASSVGDRGLAQYF.

This sequence joins TRBV24-1 and TRBJ2-2; no firm D call. The CDR3 extends over 11 amino acids. Germline values: CDR1 KGHDR, CDR2 SFDVKD. V lost 7 bases and J lost 6, with 5 bases in between. The CDR3 DNA reads TGTGCCACCAGATCGGCCGGGGAGCTGTTTTTT. The encoded protein is CATRSAGELFF.

This clone was counted between two and nine times. The CDR3 DNA follows: TGTGCCAGTAGTACGACAGGGGGCGGGGATGGCTACACCTTC. Its protein is CASSTTGGGDGYTF. The rearrangement links TRBV19 to TRBJ1-2; TRBD1 aligns across 10 bases. This CDR3 comprises 14 residues. Unmatched junction bases numbered 5, after V lost 4 bases and J lost 6 bases. Germline assignment: CDR1 LNHDA and CDR2 SQIVND (reference sequence).

This clone was seen just once. The chain recombines TRBV2 with TRBJ2-7, with D unresolved. V lost 6 bases, J lost 3 bases, and 12 bases lay in between. The CDR3 sequence is 13 residues long. Germline V gene lookup returns CDR1 SNHLY and CDR2 FYNNEI. Written as DNA, the CDR3 is TGTGCCAGCAGCGGTGTCCGCGGCTACGAGCAGTACTTC. Translated: CASSGVRGYEQYF.

The V and J genes are TRBV9 and TRBJ2-2; 9 nucleotides align to TRBD1. CDR3 size: 18 residues. V lost 0 bases, J lost 0 bases, and 6 bases stayed unmatched. Germline CDR1 and CDR2: SGDLS and YYNGEE. CDR3 in amino acids: CASSVVQQGAANTGELFF. The CDR3 region has the DNA TGTGCCAGCAGCGTAGTTCAACAGGGGGCTGCGAACACCGGGGAGCTGTTTTTT.

CDR3 region: CASSSGQLEEAFF. The CDR3 DNA follows: TGTGCCAGCAGCTCGGGACAGTTAGAGGAAGCTTTCTTT. This chain links TRBV7-3 with TRBJ1-1, with 7 bases matching TRBD1. The V gene's germline CDR1 is SGHTA and CDR2 FQGTGA. V dropped 4 bases and J dropped 8; count of bases not matched to a gene: 7. This CDR3 spans 13 amino acids.

The CDR3 sequence is CASSPRRSNEKLFF. CDR3 nucleotide sequence: TGTGCCAGCAGCCCCCGTAGATCTAATGAAAAACTGTTTTTT. This rearrangement joins TRBV9 to TRBJ1-4; D gene unclear. The germline CDR1 and CDR2 sequences are SGDLS and YYNGEE. The CDR3 is 14 amino acids. With 4 bases removed from V and 3 bases from J, the gap between germline ends came to 10 bases.

This sequence joins TRBV11-2 and TRBJ1-1; D not resolved. The V end was cut by 5 bases, the J end by 1 base, with 11 bases between. The CDR3 runs 14 residues. The germline CDR1 and CDR2 sequences are SGHAT and FQNNGV. The DNA for the CDR3 is TGTGCCAGCAGCCCGAACAACCAGAACACTGAAGCTTTCTTT. This translates into CASSPNNQNTEAFF. The full variable domain, in which reference TRBV11-2 and TRBJ1-1 provide the parts outside the CDR3, is EAGVAQSPRYKIIEKRQSVAFWCNPISGHATLYWYQQILGQGPKLLIQFQNNGVVDDSQLPKDRFSAERLKGVDSTLKIQPAKLEDSAVYLCASSPNNQNTEAFFGQGTRLTVV.

The CDR3 is CASSLTAGAKGYTF. In nucleotides, the CDR3 is TGTGCCAGCAGTTTAACCGCAGGGGCGAAGGGCTACACCTTC. The J gene is TRBJ1-2, the V gene TRBV28, with TRBD1 as a possible D gene (6 bases). Germline V gene lookup returns CDR1 MDHEN and CDR2 SYDVKM. Trimming took 2 bases from V and 8 from J, leaving 15 bases between them. The CDR3 extends over 14 amino acids.

V usage is TRBV5-6 and J usage is TRBJ1-1, with TRBD1 matching over 9 bases. After removal of 4 bases from V and 4 bases from J, the junction contained 8 bases not matched to a gene. This CDR3 region has 15 residues. The germline gives CDR1 SGHDT, CDR2 YYEEEE. The DNA for the CDR3 is TGTGCCAGCAGCGCCGCCGGGACAGGGTTCACTGAAGCTTTCTTT. Protein: CASSAAGTGFTEAFF.

The rearrangement uses TRBV28 and TRBJ1-6; tentatively, D is TRBD1 (5 bases). The CDR3 length is 14 residues. V lost 6 bases, J lost 9 bases, and 15 bases lay in between. Looked up from germline, CDR1 is MDHEN and CDR2 is SYDVKM. The CDR3 nucleotides are TGTGCCAGCAGCCAAGGGGTGATGGGTTCACCCCTCCACTTT. As protein: CASSQGVMGSPLHF.

The chain couples TRBV5-1 to TRBJ2-3; 14 nucleotides agree with TRBD2. CDR1 and CDR2 from the germline V gene are SGHRS and YFSETQ. V lost 4 bases, J lost 3 bases, and 10 bases stayed unmatched. The CDR3 runs 18 residues. CDR3: CASSGGTSGSGGTDTQYF. In DNA, the CDR3 is TGCGCCAGCAGCGGGGGGACTAGCGGGAGTGGAGGGACAGATACGCAGTATTTT.

The chain joins TRBV28 to TRBJ1-3, with a possible D match to TRBD1 (6 bases). The germline CDR1 and CDR2 sequences are MDHEN and SYDVKM. The CDR3 length is 14 residues. Trimming left V 7 bases short and J 0 bases short, with 10 bases between. CDR3 coding DNA: TGTGCCAGCAATCAGGGGATCTCTGGAAACACCATATATTTT. Translating it yields CASNQGISGNTIYF.

The chain combines TRBV7-2 with TRBJ1-5; 7 nucleotides match TRBD1. This CDR3 has 14 residues. Germline V CDR1 and CDR2: SGHTA, FQGNSA. V trimming: 3 bases; J trimming: 7 bases; junction bases outside the gene matches: 6. This CDR3 reads CASSFWTGGQPQHF. CDR3 nucleotides: TGTGCCAGCAGCTTCTGGACAGGTGGGCAGCCCCAGCATTTT.

The chain is built from TRBV12-5 and TRBJ1-2; a weak D match, TRBD1 (6 bases). Germline V gives CDR1 LGHNT, CDR2 FRNRAP. V lost 1 base and J 3 bases, leaving 18 bases between the germline ends. The CDR3 runs to 17 residues. As DNA, the CDR3 is TGTGCTAGTGGTTTGGGGGGGCTAAGGAAAGGGGACTATGGCTACACCTTC. This gives the protein CASGLGGLRKGDYGYTF.

The chain links TRBV19 to TRBJ2-5; tentatively, D is TRBD2 (6 bases). CDR3 length: 15 residues. Between the trimmed V and J ends, which lost 6 bases and 5 bases, there was a span of 19 bases. Germline assignment: CDR1 LNHDA and CDR2 SQIVND (reference sequence). The CDR3 here is CASSPWVRGLETQYF. The DNA of the CDR3 is TGTGCCAGTAGCCCATGGGTCCGGGGGTTGGAGACCCAGTACTTC. Looking up the rest from reference TRBV19 and TRBJ2-5 gives the full variable domain: DGGITQSPKYLFRKEGQNVTLSCEQNLNHDAMYWYRQDPGQGLRLIYYSQIVNDFQKGDIAEGYSVSREKKESFPLTVTSAQKNPTAFYLCASSPWVRGLETQYFGPGTRLLVL.

The genes are TRBV27 and TRBJ2-4, with 8 bases identical to TRBD1. The trim removed 5 bases at V and 0 bases at J, leaving 3 bases unmatched. Germline loops: CDR1 MNHEY, CDR2 SMNVEV (reference sequence). The CDR3 is 15 residues long. CDR3 nucleotide sequence: TGTGCCAGCAGTCGAACAGGGGGAGCCAAAAACATTCAGTACTTC. Protein sequence: CASSRTGGAKNIQYF.

This clone has just one count. The chain uses TRBV7-2 and TRBJ1-3; D may be TRBD1 (6 bases). Germline V gene sequence: CDR1 SGHTA, CDR2 FQGNSA. The CDR3 consists of 14 residues. Trimming shortened V by 1 base and J by 10 bases, and 14 bases separated the two germline ends. Here the CDR3 DNA reads TGTGCCAGCAGCTTAGTAGCAGGTCAGGGGACCATATATTTT. This translates into CASSLVAGQGTIYF. The whole variable domain, remainder taken from reference TRBV7-2 and TRBJ1-3, is GAGVSQSPSNKVTEKGKDVELRCDPISGHTALYWYRQSLGQGLEFLIYFQGNSAPDKSGLPSDRFSAERTGGSVSTLTIQRTQQEDSAVYLCASSLVAGQGTIYFGEGSWLTVV.